The 20 T cell receptor beta chains listed next were all sequenced from one sample in a study of molecular identifiers for immune sequencing clone quantification (dated by TCRdb to the late 2010s). Receptor amplification or capture employed PCR. TCRdb records Illumina HiSeq 4000 as the sequencer. TCRdb handled the public reads itself, with Q25 trimming in fastp and clone calling in MiXCR, and kept productive beta chains. Identical CDR3 proteins give one entry, which carries the most common genes and DNA. Within this sample are 85,000 to 95,000 distinct CDR3 sequences, with around 19% of them counted one time only. 0.7% to 0.95% of the sample is in the top ten clones. Sequenced material: naive CD8+ T cells from blood, with Jurkat cell RNA spiked in. The sample's cell subset or site label, in plain terms: FACS-sorted CD8+CD4-CCR7+CD45RA+ naive T cells. The receptors shown here come from a human donor in good health. Some libraries in this study had Jurkat cell RNA spiked in.

This clonotype was picked up many times. The chain recombines TRBV14 with TRBJ2-7, with 9 bases matching TRBD2. The CDR3 is 16 residues long. Per germline, CDR1 SGHDN and CDR2 FVKESK. V was clipped by 4 bases and J by 5 bases; unmatched bases: 12. The CDR3: CASSPPGGTSSNEQYF. CDR3 DNA: TGTGCCAGCAGCCCTCCCGGAGGGACTAGCTCTAACGAGCAGTACTTC. Full variable domain (outside the CDR3, taken from reference TRBV14 and TRBJ2-7): EAGVTQFPSHSVIEKGQTVTLRCDPISGHDNLYWYRRVMGKEIKFLLHFVKESKQDESGMPNNRFLAERTGGTYSTLKVQPAELEDSGVYFCASSPPGGTSSNEQYFGPGTRLTVT.

There are a few counts of this clonotype. The rearrangement joins TRBV19 to TRBJ1-5; D ambiguous. Germline V gene sequence: CDR1 LNHDA, CDR2 SQIVND (reference sequence). With 2 bases removed from V and 11 bases from J, the gap between germline ends came to 19 bases. This CDR3 has 15 residues. CDR3 sequence reads: CASSIYGRSSWAQHF. The DNA of the CDR3 is TGTGCCAGTAGTATATATGGCAGGTCTTCATGGGCCCAGCATTTT.

Notes on this clonotype: Without the conserved terminal phenylalanine or tryptophan, this CDR3 likely stems from a read error. The CDR3: CASSLSGSSYGQYL. The CDR3 DNA reads TGTGCCAGCAGCCTAAGCGGGAGCTCCTACGGGCAGTACCTC. V is TRBV28 and J is TRBJ2-7; TRBD2 agrees at 8 bases. CDR3 length equals 14 residues. Germline CDR1 MDHEN, CDR2 SYDVKM.

The chain has TRBV27 and TRBJ1-1, with D possibly matching TRBD1 (6 bases). The germline V gene encodes CDR1 MNHEY and CDR2 SMNVEV (reference sequence). V was clipped by 4 bases and J by 4 bases, with 10 bases between them. The CDR3 is 13 amino acids. This chain's CDR3 is CASSYRVTTEAFF. The CDR3 coding sequence is TGTGCCAGCAGTTACAGGGTTACCACTGAAGCTTTCTTT.

This clonotype has just a few counts. A much larger clone sits a single nucleotide away, making a read error possible. DNA of the CDR3: TGTGCCAGCAGCCAAGATACCTCCGAGCAGTACTTC. This translates into CASSQDTSEQYF. The chain links TRBV4-2 to TRBJ2-7, with no clear D. Germline V lookup: CDR1 LGHNA, CDR2 YNFKEQ. Trimming removed 0 bases from V and 6 bases from J, with 6 bases in between. The CDR3 loop spans 12 amino acids.

This clonotype was counted only a few times. The CDR3 reads CASSLDGEQPQHF. CDR3 bases: TGTGCCAGCAGCTTAGATGGGGAACAGCCCCAGCATTTT. The genes are TRBV7-9 and TRBJ1-5, with D hard to call. The germline CDR1 and CDR2 sequences are SEHNR and FQNEAQ (reference sequence). This CDR3 region has 13 residues. The ends were cut back, 1 base at V and 7 bases at J, with 8 bases in the middle.

This chain links TRBV3-1 with TRBJ2-3, with D possibly called TRBD1 or TRBD2 (5 bases each). Germline loops: CDR1 LGHDT, CDR2 YNNKEL (reference sequence). V lost 0 bases to trimming and J lost 1 base, with 8 bases between them. This CDR3 has 15 residues. CDR3 in amino acids: CASSQDRGGTDTQYF. The CDR3 coding sequence is TGTGCCAGCAGCCAAGATAGGGGAGGCACAGATACGCAGTATTTT.

As regards this clonotype: A read error is possible here, since a much larger clone lies one base away. V gene TRBV2 combines with J gene TRBJ2-5, with unresolved D. This CDR3 contains 13 residues. Germline V gene lookup returns CDR1 SNHLY and CDR2 FYNNEI. Trimming removed 6 bases from V and 6 bases from J, with 14 bases in between. This CDR3 reads CASRSAPGKTQYF. The CDR3 DNA follows: TGTGCCAGCAGGTCAGCGCCTGGGAAGACCCAGTACTTC. Drawing the rest from reference TRBV2 and TRBJ2-5, the complete variable domain is EPEVTQTPSHQVTQMGQEVILRCVPISNHLYFYWYRQILGQKVEFLVSFYNNEISEKSEIFDDQFSVERPDGSNFTLKIRSTKLEDSAMYFCASRSAPGKTQYFGPGTRLLVL.

The sample holds many counts of this clonotype. The chain recombines TRBV29-1 with TRBJ1-2; perhaps TRBD1 as D (5 bases). Trimming removed 1 base at V and 4 bases at J, with 10 bases between. Germline V gene sequence: CDR1 SQVTM, CDR2 ANQGSEA. The CDR3 consists of 13 residues. The CDR3 loop is CSVEVPGTYGYTF. The CDR3 region has the DNA TGCAGCGTTGAAGTTCCCGGGACCTATGGCTACACCTTC.

This clonotype has at least ten counts. The rearrangement links TRBV4-1 to TRBJ1-2; D is ambiguous. The CDR3 spans 16 residues. Trimming shortened V by 1 base and J by 4 bases, and 16 bases separated the two germline ends. CDR1 is MGHRA and CDR2 is YSYEKL in the germline V gene. CDR3 region: CASSQVDPGVGYGYTF. CDR3 DNA: TGCGCCAGCAGCCAAGTTGATCCGGGCGTCGGCTATGGCTACACCTTC.

The table lists this clonotype with many counts. The rearrangement joins TRBV5-4 to TRBJ1-4; 7 bases align to TRBD1. The CDR3 sequence is 14 residues long. CDR1 and CDR2 from the germline V gene are SGHNT and YYREEE (reference sequence). V was clipped by 2 bases and J by 6 bases; unmatched bases: 4. The CDR3 sequence is CASSLDRADEKLFF. DNA of the CDR3: TGTGCCAGCAGCTTAGACAGGGCCGATGAAAAACTGTTTTTT. The variable domain in full, with the rest retrieved from reference TRBV5-4 and TRBJ1-4, is ETGVTQSPTHLIKTRGQQVTLRCSSQSGHNTVSWYQQALGQGPQFIFQYYREEENGRGNFPPRFSGLQFPNYSSELNVNALELDDSALYLCASSLDRADEKLFFGSGTQLSVL.

This clonotype was detected a few times. This chain joins TRBV20-1 and TRBJ1-4; no clear D. The CDR3 length is 14 residues. The germline V and J ends were trimmed by 3 bases and 0 bases, with 8 bases remaining between them. Looked up from germline, CDR1 is DFQATT and CDR2 is SNEGSKA (reference sequence). The CDR3 here is CSASYDPTNEKLFF. The CDR3 DNA sequence: TGCAGTGCTAGCTACGATCCAACTAATGAAAAACTGTTTTTT.

Ten or more counts support this clonotype. V usage is TRBV10-2 and J usage is TRBJ2-3; tentative D call: TRBD2 (6 bases). Per the germline V gene, CDR1 is WSHSY and CDR2 is SAAADI. The CDR3 has 14 amino acids. V was trimmed by 6 bases and J by 1 base, leaving 11 bases between them. CDR3 sequence: CASSTGEGTDTQYF. The CDR3 bases are TGCGCCAGCAGCACTGGGGAGGGCACAGATACGCAGTATTTT.

As regards this clonotype: One base away lies a much larger clone, so this may be a sequencing read error. This chain links TRBV5-1 with TRBJ2-1, with 10 nucleotides matching TRBD1. The germline V gene has CDR1 SGHRS and CDR2 YFSETQ. V was pared by 5 bases and J by 8 bases, with 7 bases of the junction left unmatched. The CDR3 has 14 residues. This CDR3 reads CASSPGTGAHEQFF. DNA for the CDR3: TGCGCCAGCAGTCCGGGGACAGGGGCCCATGAGCAGTTCTTC.

This chain uses TRBV6-5 with TRBJ2-1; perhaps TRBD1 as D (6 bases). This CDR3 contains 14 residues. Germline V gene sequence: CDR1 MNHEY, CDR2 SVGAGI. V lost 6 bases, J lost 6 bases, and 15 bases lay in between. The CDR3 loop reads CASSTGQSLNEQFF. DNA for the CDR3: TGTGCCAGCAGCACCGGACAGTCTCTCAATGAGCAGTTCTTC.

This CDR3 reads CASSDRQGIPDTQYF. The CDR3 region has the DNA TGTGCCAGCAGCGACCGACAGGGTATCCCAGATACGCAGTATTTT. The V and J genes are TRBV7-9 and TRBJ2-3; 7 positions match TRBD1. J was trimmed by 4 bases and V by 5 bases; bases with no gene match: 9. This CDR3 region has 15 residues. The germline gives CDR1 SEHNR, CDR2 FQNEAQ (reference sequence).

Ten or more counts support this clonotype. This chain connects TRBV9 to TRBJ2-2, with TRBD1 identical over 10 bases. The CDR3 loop spans 14 amino acids. Germline V gives CDR1 SGDLS, CDR2 YYNGEE. V was clipped by 3 bases and J by 6 bases; unmatched bases: 2. This CDR3 reads CASSGGTGAGELFF. CDR3 DNA: TGTGCCAGCAGCGGAGGGACAGGGGCCGGGGAGCTGTTTTTT.

A note on this clonotype: One end of the junction fails to match germline, which may point to a read error. The chain joins TRBV5-4 to TRBJ2-7; 7 positions match TRBD1. The germline gives CDR1 SGHNT, CDR2 YYREEE (reference sequence). The CDR3 loop spans 14 amino acids. The CDR3 nucleotides read TGTGCCAGCAGCGCCCGGGACAGAACCTACAAGCAGTACTTC. Translation gives CASSARDRTYKQYF.

This clonotype was picked up many times. One end of the junction fails to match germline, which may point to a read error. The chain is built from TRBV28 and TRBJ1-4, with TRBD1 identical over 8 bases. This CDR3 spans 17 amino acids. CDR1 is MDHEN, CDR2 SYDVKM, per germline. The CDR3 loop is CASSVGDRLLLRERLFF. CDR3 DNA: TGTGCCAGCAGTGTAGGGGACAGGCTTCTCCTGCGAGAAAGACTGTTTTTT. Full variable domain (missing parts from reference TRBV28 and TRBJ1-4): DVKVTQSSRYLVKRTGEKVFLECVQDMDHENMFWYRQDPGLGLRLIYFSYDVKMKEKGDIPEGYSVSREKKERFSLILESASTNQTSMYLCASSVGDRLLLRERLFFGSGTQLSVL.

This clonotype has ten or more counts. V is TRBV19 and J is TRBJ1-5; TRBD1 is a possible D gene (5 bases). V gave up 5 bases and J gave up 4 bases, with 12 bases separating them. The CDR3 totals 14 residues. CDR1 and CDR2 (germline): LNHDA, SQIVND (reference sequence). CDR3 nucleotide sequence: TGTGCCAGTAGTGCCCACAGGAGAAATCAGCCCCAGCATTTT. Translation gives CASSAHRRNQPQHF.